What follows is one T cell receptor beta chain and its context. Its antigen remains unidentified. The data were taken from a study of cytomegalovirus exposure and HLA in healthy donors. Findings and caveats of the study: In a later analysis, at a false discovery rate of 0.05, 17,000 or so TCR beta sequences were associated with HLA alleles. Later analysis revealed greater clonal expansion in HLA-associated TCR beta chains than in equally common others.

The PCR employed 60 Vbeta primers together with 13 Jbeta primers. TCRdb keeps only in-frame clones here, not all; method: immunoSEQ multiplex PCR. Counted here are 130,000 to 150,000 clones, roughly 80% occurring once; the ten biggest clones make up under 5%. The TCR was taken from a man aged 40-55 years in good health and CMV-seronegative. Material: PBMCs.

This CDR3 is CASTHSGGQVNYGYTF. As DNA, the CDR3 is TGTGCCAGTACACACTCGGGGGGACAGGTTAACTATGGCTACACCTTC. The chain links TRBV27 to TRBJ1-2, with 8 bases aligning to TRBD1. The CDR3 loop spans 16 amino acids. The germline CDR1 and CDR2 sequences are MNHEY and SMNVEV (reference sequence). V lost 9 bases and J lost 1; bases outside the gene matches: 13.